Described below is a single T cell receptor beta chain sequence and its context. Its antigen is not identified. The method was immunoSEQ multiplex PCR; TCRdb's version includes in-frame clones alone and lacks a portion of them. The sample has approximately 57,000 clones; approximately 80% are singletons. These data belong to a study of radiotherapy plus CTLA-4 blockade in lung cancer. Background on the study: Across the patients, objective responses occurred in under 20%, and disease control in 31%.

Trimming took off 2 bases at V and 3 bases at J, with 14 bases between the two ends. CDR1 and CDR2 (germline): MNHNY, SVGAGI (reference sequence). The CDR3 runs 16 residues. Focal radiation and CTLA-4 blockade (ipilimumab) were tested in chemo-refractory metastatic non-small-cell lung cancer patients. Findings and limits, study-wide: There was expansion of tumor-derived TCR clones in blood after radiotherapy plus ipilimumab. Per reports, early blood T cell clone dynamics, plus interferon-beta, forecast response most strongly.

The TCR sequence derives from a human donor with non-small cell lung cancer whose response to radiotherapy plus ipilimumab could not be evaluated. Specimen: peripheral blood, collected from a patient treated with radiotherapy plus ipilimumab. V gene TRBV6-6 combines with J gene TRBJ1-3, with D maybe TRBD1 (6 bases). CDR3 DNA sequence: TGTGCCAGCAGTTACGTGGGACAAGGCAATGGAAACACCATATATTTT. Its translation: CASSYVGQGNGNTIYF.